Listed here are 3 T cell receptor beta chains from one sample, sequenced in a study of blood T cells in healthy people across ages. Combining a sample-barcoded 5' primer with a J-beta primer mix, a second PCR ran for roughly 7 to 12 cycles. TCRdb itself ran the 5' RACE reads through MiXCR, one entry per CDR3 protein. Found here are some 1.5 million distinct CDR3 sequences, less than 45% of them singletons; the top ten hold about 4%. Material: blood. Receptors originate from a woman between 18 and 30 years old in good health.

CDR3 nucleotide sequence: TGCGCCAGCAGCCCCCCCAGGGACTCCTACAATGAGCAGTTCTTC. Translation gives CASSPPRDSYNEQFF. This chain links TRBV4-3 with TRBJ2-1; D possibly corresponds to TRBD1 (5 bases). V was trimmed by 4 bases and J by 0 bases, leaving 10 bases between them. CDR3 length: 15 residues. Germline V gene lookup returns CDR1 LGHNA and CDR2 YSLEER.

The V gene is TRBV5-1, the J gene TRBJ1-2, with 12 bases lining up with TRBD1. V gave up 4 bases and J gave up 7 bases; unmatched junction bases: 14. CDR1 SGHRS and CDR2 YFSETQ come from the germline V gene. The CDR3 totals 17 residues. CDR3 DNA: TGCGCCAGCAGCGGCACGGGACAGGGGGCGCGATACTGTGGCTACACCTTC. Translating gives CASSGTGQGARYCGYTF.

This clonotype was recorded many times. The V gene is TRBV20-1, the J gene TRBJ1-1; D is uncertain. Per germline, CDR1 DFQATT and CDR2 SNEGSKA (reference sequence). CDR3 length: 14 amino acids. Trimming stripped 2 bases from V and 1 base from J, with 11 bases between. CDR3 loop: CSARSYGENTEAFF. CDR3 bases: TGCAGTGCTAGATCCTACGGTGAGAACACTGAAGCTTTCTTT.